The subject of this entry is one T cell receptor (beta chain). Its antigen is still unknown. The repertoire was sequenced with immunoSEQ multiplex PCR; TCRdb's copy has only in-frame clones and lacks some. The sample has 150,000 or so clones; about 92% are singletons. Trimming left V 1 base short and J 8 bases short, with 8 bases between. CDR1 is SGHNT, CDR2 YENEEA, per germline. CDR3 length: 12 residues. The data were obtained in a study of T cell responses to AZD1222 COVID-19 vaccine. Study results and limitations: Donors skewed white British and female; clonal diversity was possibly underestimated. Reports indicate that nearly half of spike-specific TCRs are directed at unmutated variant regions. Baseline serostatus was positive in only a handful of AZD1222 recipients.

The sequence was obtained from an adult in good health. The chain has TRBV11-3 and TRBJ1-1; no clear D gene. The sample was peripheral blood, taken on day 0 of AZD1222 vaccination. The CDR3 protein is CASSLVGGEAFF. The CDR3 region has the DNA TGTGCCAGCAGCTTAGTAGGAGGAGAAGCTTTCTTT.